This T cell receptor beta chain stems from a study of blood T cell repertoires in COVID-19. Study-level information: The origin of the acute and convalescent COVID-19 samples was the United States, Italy and Spain. In each case, the material was cDNA or gDNA derived from T cells, B-cell-depleted T cells, or PBMCs.

CDR1 and CDR2 (germline): SGHTA, FQGTGA. The CDR3 sequence is 13 residues long. V was shortened by 0 bases and J by 9 bases, with 9 bases between the two germline ends. Using immunoSEQ multiplex PCR, the repertoire was profiled, and TCRdb retains in-frame clones only, with some absent. The sample lists about 270,000 clones; 70% to 90% were seen once. The sequenced sample was peripheral blood. The sequence derives from a woman aged 70-85 years with COVID-19, enrolled during active disease. The chain combines TRBV7-3 with TRBJ2-1; D is perhaps TRBD2 (6 bases). DNA of the CDR3: TGTGCCAGCAGCTTAACGATCGGGGGTGAGCAGTTCTTC. This codes for CASSLTIGGEQFF.